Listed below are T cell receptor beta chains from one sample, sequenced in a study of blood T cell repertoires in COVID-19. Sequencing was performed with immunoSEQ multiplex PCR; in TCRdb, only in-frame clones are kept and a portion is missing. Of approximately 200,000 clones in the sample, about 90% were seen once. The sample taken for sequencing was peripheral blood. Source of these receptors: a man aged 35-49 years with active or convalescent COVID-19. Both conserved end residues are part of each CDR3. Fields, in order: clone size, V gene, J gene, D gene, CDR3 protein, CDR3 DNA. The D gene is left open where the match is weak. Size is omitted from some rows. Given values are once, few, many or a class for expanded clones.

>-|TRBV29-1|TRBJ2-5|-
CSVAWGRGETQYF
TGCAGCGTTGCATGGGGAAGGGGAGAGACCCAGTACTTC
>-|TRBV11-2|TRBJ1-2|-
CASTPGWGDYGYTF
TGTGCCAGCACCCCCGGGTGGGGGGACTATGGCTACACCTTC
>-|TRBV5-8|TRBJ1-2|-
CASSQWTAWNGYTF
TGTGCCAGCAGCCAATGGACAGCTTGGAATGGCTACACCTTC
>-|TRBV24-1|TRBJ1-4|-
CATSEGGRGANDEKLFF
TGTGCCACCAGTGAAGGCGGGAGGGGGGCAAACGATGAAAAACTGTTTTTT
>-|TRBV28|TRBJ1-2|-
CASSQSTRGYTF
TGTGCCAGCAGTCAGTCGACGAGGGGCTACACCTTC
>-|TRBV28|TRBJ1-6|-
CASSWGGGNSPLHF
TGTGCCAGCTCATGGGGGGGTGGCAATTCACCCCTCCACTTT
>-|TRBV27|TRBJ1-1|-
CASRMAVTTEAFF
TGTGCCAGCAGAATGGCGGTAACCACTGAAGCTTTCTTT
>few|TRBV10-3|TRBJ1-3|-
CAISESVRTTGNTIYF
TGTGCCATCAGTGAGTCGGTCAGGACAACTGGAAACACCATATATTTT
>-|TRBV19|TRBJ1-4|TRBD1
CASSISREGAEEKLFF
TGTGCCAGTAGTATATCGCGTGAGGGGGCTGAAGAAAAACTGTTTTTT
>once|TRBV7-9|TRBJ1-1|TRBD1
CASSLERGRLEAFF
TGTGCCAGCAGCTTAGAAAGGGGGCGCCTCGAAGCTTTCTTT
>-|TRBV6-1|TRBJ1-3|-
CASSEAGGSGNTIYF
TGTGCCAGCAGTGAAGCCGGCGGTTCTGGAAACACCATATATTTT
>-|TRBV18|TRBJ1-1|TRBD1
CASSPTGSYTEAFF
TGTGCCAGCTCACCGACAGGGAGCTATACTGAAGCTTTCTTT
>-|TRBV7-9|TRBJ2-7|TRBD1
CASSLAGTGTYEQYF
TGTGCCAGCAGCTTAGCGGGGACAGGGACCTACGAGCAGTACTTC
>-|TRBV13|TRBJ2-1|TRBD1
CASSIQGENYNEQFF
TGTGCCAGCAGCATACAGGGGGAGAATTACAATGAGCAGTTCTTC
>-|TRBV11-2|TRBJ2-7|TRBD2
CASSSSLAGGRGEQYF
TGTGCCAGCAGCTCGTCACTAGCGGGAGGGCGGGGAGAGCAGTACTTC
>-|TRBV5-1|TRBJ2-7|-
CASSLGQVGNYEQYF
TGCGCCAGCAGCTTGGGACAGGTTGGGAACTACGAGCAGTACTTC
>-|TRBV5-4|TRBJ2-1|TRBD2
CASSSGTSVYNEQFF
TGTGCCAGCAGCTCCGGGACTAGCGTATACAATGAGCAGTTCTTC
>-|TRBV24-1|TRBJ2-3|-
CATSEGVTQYF
TGTGCCACCAGTGAAGGGGTTACGCAGTATTTT
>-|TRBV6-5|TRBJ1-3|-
CASSYSEGFSGNTIYF
TGTGCCAGCAGTTACTCGGAGGGATTCTCTGGAAACACCATATATTTT
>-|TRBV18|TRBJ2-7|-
CASSPPDTPYEQYF
TGTGCCAGCTCACCACCGGACACTCCCTACGAGCAGTACTTC
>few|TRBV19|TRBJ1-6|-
CASSKREPSPLHF
TGTGCCAGTAGTAAGAGGGAACCATCACCCCTCCACTTT
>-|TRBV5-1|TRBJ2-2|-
CASSSGGQGARGGELFF
TGCGCCAGCAGCTCGGGAGGCCAGGGGGCGCGTGGCGGGGAGCTGTTTTTT
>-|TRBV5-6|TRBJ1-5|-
CASSLALGGAIEPQHF
TGTGCCAGCAGCTTGGCCTTGGGAGGGGCAATTGAGCCCCAGCATTTT
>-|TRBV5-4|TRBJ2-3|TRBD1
CASSLGGATDTQYF
TGTGCCAGCAGCTTAGGGGGCGCGACAGATACGCAGTATTTT
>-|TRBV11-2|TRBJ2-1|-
CASSWVREVQFF
TGTGCCAGCAGTTGGGTCAGGGAGGTGCAGTTCTTC
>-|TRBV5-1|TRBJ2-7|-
CASSLNFLGGYEQYF
TGCGCCAGCAGCTTAAATTTTTTGGGGGGCTACGAGCAGTACTTC
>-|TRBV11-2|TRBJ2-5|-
CASSLDFGLGRAFPETQYF
TGTGCCAGCAGCTTAGATTTCGGATTGGGCAGGGCCTTTCCAGAGACCCAGTACTTC
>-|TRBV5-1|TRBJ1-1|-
CASSTGQPNTEAFF
TGCGCCAGCAGCACCGGACAGCCTAACACTGAAGCTTTCTTT
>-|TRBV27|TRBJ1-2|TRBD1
CASSFIVGGHQYGYTF
TGTGCCAGCAGTTTCATTGTAGGGGGCCACCAATATGGCTACACCTTC
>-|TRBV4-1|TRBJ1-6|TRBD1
CASSQDGTGYGSPLHF
TGCGCCAGCAGCCAAGATGGGACAGGGTATGGTTCACCCCTCCACTTT
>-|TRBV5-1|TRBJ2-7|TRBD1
CASGLGTAPYEQYF
TGCGCCAGCGGCCTCGGGACAGCCCCCTACGAGCAGTACTTC
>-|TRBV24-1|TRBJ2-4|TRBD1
CATSEGTGGTKNIQYF
TGTGCCACCAGTGAAGGGACAGGGGGAACCAAAAACATTCAGTACTTC
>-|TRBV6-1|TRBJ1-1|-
CASSDSVRMNTEAFF
TGTGCCAGCAGTGATAGCGTACGGATGAACACTGAAGCTTTCTTT
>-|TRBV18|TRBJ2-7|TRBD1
CASSPYQDREFYEQYF
TGTGCCAGCTCACCGTACCAGGACAGGGAGTTCTACGAGCAGTACTTC
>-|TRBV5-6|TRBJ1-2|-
CASSLLQINYGYTF
TGTGCCAGCAGCTTGTTACAGATTAACTATGGCTACACCTTC
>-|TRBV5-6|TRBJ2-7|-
CASSLAPGQLEQYF
TGTGCCAGCAGCTTGGCCCCCGGACAGCTCGAGCAGTACTTC
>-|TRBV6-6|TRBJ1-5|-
CASSYGGYSNQPQHF
TGTGCCAGCAGTTACGGGGGGTACAGCAATCAGCCCCAGCATTTT
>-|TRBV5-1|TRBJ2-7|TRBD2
CASSRASGASSYEQYF
TGCGCCAGCAGCCGAGCTAGCGGGGCCTCCTCCTACGAGCAGTACTTC
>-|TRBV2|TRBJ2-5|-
CASSVLETQYF
TGTGCCAGCAGTGTTCTAGAGACCCAGTACTTC
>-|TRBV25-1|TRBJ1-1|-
CASRDREAFF
TGTGCCAGCAGGGACAGAGAAGCTTTCTTT
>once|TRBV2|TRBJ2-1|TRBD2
CASRLAGGRDEQFF
TGTGCCAGCAGACTAGCGGGAGGGAGGGATGAGCAGTTCTTC
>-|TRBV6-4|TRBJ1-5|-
CATPGTPSNQPQHF
TGTGCCACTCCAGGGACACCCAGCAATCAGCCCCAGCATTTT
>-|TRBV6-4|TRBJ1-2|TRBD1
CASSDSPGQDYGYTF
TGTGCCAGCAGTGACTCCCCGGGACAGGACTATGGCTACACCTTC
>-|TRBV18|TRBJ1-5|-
CASSPDSTNQPQHF
TGTGCCAGCTCACCTGACAGCACTAATCAGCCCCAGCATTTT
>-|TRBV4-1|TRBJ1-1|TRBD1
CASRVGQAINTEAFF
TGCGCCAGCAGGGTGGGACAGGCCATAAACACTGAAGCTTTCTTT
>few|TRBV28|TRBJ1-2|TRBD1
CASSFTTTGTGDGYTF
TGTGCCAGCAGCTTCACGACGACGGGGACAGGGGATGGCTACACCTTC
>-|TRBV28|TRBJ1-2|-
CASLPGTYYGYTF
TGTGCCAGTCTGCCGGGGACTTACTATGGCTACACCTTC
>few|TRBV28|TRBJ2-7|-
CASSPGEPGLYEQYF
TGTGCCAGCAGTCCGGGGGAGCCCGGACTTTACGAGCAGTACTTC
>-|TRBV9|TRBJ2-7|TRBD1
CASSGSPGQAVYEQYF
TGTGCCAGCAGCGGATCACCGGGACAGGCCGTATACGAGCAGTACTTC
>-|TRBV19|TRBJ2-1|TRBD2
CASRQTREDPYNEQFF
TGTGCCAGTAGACAAACCCGGGAGGACCCCTACAATGAGCAGTTCTTC
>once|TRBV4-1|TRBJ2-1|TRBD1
CASSLTGGRYNEQFF
TGCGCCAGCAGCCTGACAGGGGGTCGGTACAATGAGCAGTTCTTC
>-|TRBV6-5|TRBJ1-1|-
CASSHTGRSNTEAFF
TGTGCCAGCAGCCACACCGGGAGGTCAAACACTGAAGCTTTCTTT